This TCR beta chain was sequenced during a study of blood T cell repertoires in COVID-19. Overall study: In each case, the material was cDNA or gDNA derived from T cells, B-cell-depleted T cells, or PBMCs.

The germline CDR1 and CDR2 sequences are SGHAT and FQNNGV. This CDR3 is 14 amino acids long. The V and J ends lost 3 bases and 4 bases respectively, with 7 bases between them. This table comes from immunoSEQ multiplex PCR, and its TCRdb copy is limited to in-frame clones, with some not included. The sample holds 100,000 to 150,000 clones, approximately 82% seen once. This clonotype was sampled from a man aged 55-75 years with acute or convalescent COVID-19. Sequencing was carried out using peripheral blood. This chain uses TRBV11-2 with TRBJ1-6; D gene uncertain. For the CDR3, the DNA is TGTGCCAGCAGCTTCGCGAAGTATAATTCACCCCTCCACTTT. It yields the protein CASSFAKYNSPLHF.